A single sample is the source of the 32 T cell receptor beta chains below, sequenced in a study of T cells in Graves' hyperthyroidism and ophthalmopathy. TCR beta CDR3 region amplification was performed from RNA transcripts. Using the HTBI primer set, a first-round RT-PCR was run on the TCR CDR3. Via MiXCR, TCRdb re-called the multiplex PCR reads, giving one row per CDR3 protein. In the table there are hundreds of thousands of distinct CDR3 sequences, roughly 14% of which are singletons. Input material: blood. All receptors derive from a young man with Graves' ophthalmopathy.

This clonotype was counted at least ten times. The chain is built from TRBV6-1 and TRBJ2-3; 14 bases map to TRBD2. The CDR3 has 15 amino acids. Germline loops: CDR1 MNHNS, CDR2 SASEGT. The V segment lost 7 bases and the J segment 4 bases; nucleotides outside the gene matches: 4. CDR3 sequence: CASTMTSGGADTQYF. The CDR3 region has the DNA TGTGCCAGCACCATGACTAGCGGGGGGGCAGATACGCAGTATTTT.

The V gene is TRBV11-2, the J gene TRBJ2-1, with 12 positions matching TRBD2. The CDR3 is 17 residues long. J was trimmed by 9 bases and V by 0 bases; bases with no gene match: 9. In germline, CDR1 is SGHAT, CDR2 FQNNGV. CDR3 residues: CASSLDGLAGGPPEQFF. CDR3 coding DNA: TGTGCCAGCAGCTTAGATGGGCTAGCGGGGGGGCCGCCTGAGCAGTTCTTC.

The rearrangement joins TRBV10-2 to TRBJ1-5; D call uncertain. Trimming cost V 7 bases and J 4 bases, with 14 bases left between them. This CDR3 comprises 14 residues. From germline, CDR1 is WSHSY and CDR2 SAAADI. The CDR3 here is CASNEGGSNQPQHF. The CDR3 DNA follows: TGCGCCAGCAACGAAGGCGGCTCAAATCAGCCCCAGCATTTT.

The chain is built from TRBV9 and TRBJ2-2; weak D call: TRBD2 (6 bases). Between the trimmed V and J ends, which lost 4 bases and 7 bases, there was a span of 14 bases. The CDR3 totals 14 residues. Looked up from germline, CDR1 is SGDLS and CDR2 is YYNGEE. The CDR3 sequence: CASSPPSGVGELFF. The CDR3 DNA is TGTGCCAGCAGCCCACCGTCGGGAGTCGGGGAGCTGTTTTTT.

This clonotype was picked up one time. This may come from a read error, since a much larger clone is one base off. The chain recombines TRBV5-1 with TRBJ2-7; D not certain. This CDR3 spans 13 amino acids. CDR1 is SGHRS and CDR2 is YFSETQ in the germline V gene. The CDR3 nucleotides are TGCGTCAGCCACCCGGAGTGGGGTCACGAGCAGTACTTC. Amino acids: CVSHPEWGHEQYF. The whole variable domain, remainder taken from reference TRBV5-1 and TRBJ2-7, is KAGVTQTPRYLIKTRGQQVTLSCSPISGHRSVSWYQQTPGQGLQFLFEYFSETQRNKGNFPGRFSGRQFSNSRSEMNVSTLELGDSALYLCVSHPEWGHEQYFGPGTRLTVT.

This clonotype has just a few counts. DNA for the CDR3: TGTGCCAGCAGCCAAGATATTCAGGGCCTACTCCACTTT. Translated: CASSQDIQGLLHF. The V call is TRBV4-2, the J call TRBJ1-6, with D perhaps TRBD1 (5 bases). The V gene's germline CDR1 is LGHNA and CDR2 YNFKEQ. The CDR3 length is 13 residues. The V end was cut by 0 bases, the J end by 16 bases, with 13 bases between.

Regarding this clonotype: This sequence may be a read error, since a much larger clone differs from it by one base. The rearrangement joins TRBV7-2 to TRBJ2-1; 14 bases map to TRBD2. Germline-derived CDR1 and CDR2 are SGHTA and FQGNSA. The V segment lost 6 bases and the J segment 3 bases; nucleotides outside the gene matches: 7. CDR3 length: 17 residues. CDR3 sequence reads: CASSPGLAGVVYNEQFF. The DNA for the CDR3 is TGTGCCAGCAGTCCGGGACTAGCGGGGGTTGTCTACAATGAGCAGTTCTTC.

This clonotype occurred many times. The chain employs TRBV7-6 and TRBJ2-7; the D is unclear. V lost 3 bases, J lost 3 bases, and 15 bases lay in between. The V gene's germline CDR1 is SGHVS and CDR2 FNYEAQ. The CDR3 extends over 15 amino acids. CDR3 sequence reads: CASSLSSATVYEQYF. DNA of the CDR3: TGTGCCAGCAGCTTGTCGTCGGCTACAGTCTACGAGCAGTACTTC.

Ten or more counts support this clonotype. V usage is TRBV24-1 and J usage is TRBJ2-5; D is undetermined. Trimming pared 3 bases from V and 5 bases from J, leaving 9 bases between. This CDR3 comprises 13 residues. The germline V gene has CDR1 KGHDR and CDR2 SFDVKD. CDR3 in amino acids: CATSDGVRETQYF. Here the CDR3 DNA reads TGTGCCACCAGTGATGGGGTGAGGGAGACCCAGTACTTC.

This clonotype was recorded many times. The chain joins TRBV11-2 to TRBJ2-7; TRBD2 matches 7 bases. CDR1 and CDR2 (germline): SGHAT, FQNNGV. V was clipped by 1 base and J by 6 bases; unmatched bases: 12. CDR3 size: 16 residues. Here the CDR3 reads CASSLGVAGVLSEQYF. The CDR3 region has the DNA TGTGCCAGCAGCTTAGGGGTGGCGGGAGTGCTTTCCGAGCAGTACTTC.

The chain is built from TRBV7-6 and TRBJ2-2; 14 bases are a match to TRBD2. The CDR3 extends over 17 amino acids. V lost 4 bases, J lost 4 bases, and 5 bases stayed unmatched. In germline, CDR1 is SGHVS, CDR2 FNYEAQ. CDR3 in amino acids: CASSSTSGRGGTGELFF. In nucleotides, the CDR3 is TGTGCCAGCAGCTCGACTAGCGGGAGGGGCGGCACCGGGGAGCTGTTTTTT.

The sample holds a few counts of this clonotype. The gene calls are TRBV7-6 and TRBJ2-7; perhaps TRBD2 as D (6 bases). The CDR3 extends over 15 amino acids. V lost 1 base and J lost 2, with 12 bases in between. Germline lookup yields CDR1 SGHVS and CDR2 FNYEAQ. The CDR3 DNA follows: TGTGCCAGCAGCTTAGGGCGGGACGCTACCTACGAGCAGTACTTC. It specifies CASSLGRDATYEQYF.

The sample holds many counts of this clonotype. The J gene is TRBJ2-2, the V gene TRBV10-3; maybe TRBD2 (6 bases). This CDR3 region has 13 residues. Germline CDR1 reads ENHRY; CDR2 reads SYGVKD. The V gene lost 9 bases and the J gene lost 4 bases, with 12 bases spanning the gap. CDR3 DNA sequence: TGTGCCATGGGGGGTTCGCCCACCGGGGAGCTGTTTTTT. This encodes CAMGGSPTGELFF.

The chain has TRBV11-2 and TRBJ2-2; 10 positions match TRBD2. Germline V gene lookup returns CDR1 SGHAT and CDR2 FQNNGV. V trimming: 1 base; J trimming: 3 bases; junction bases outside the gene matches: 5. The length of the CDR3 is 17 residues. The CDR3: CASSLGYLAGDTGELFF. CDR3 sequence (DNA): TGTGCCAGCAGCTTAGGTTATCTAGCGGGAGACACCGGGGAGCTGTTTTTT.

This clonotype was counted at least ten times. The chain employs TRBV2 and TRBJ1-2, with 7 bases fitting TRBD1. With V trimmed by 3 bases and J by 4 bases, 5 bases remained unmatched. From germline, CDR1 is SNHLY and CDR2 FYNNEI. The CDR3 has 14 amino acids. The CDR3 is CASSDQGVSYGYTF. The CDR3 nucleotides read TGTGCCAGCAGTGATCAGGGGGTATCCTATGGCTACACCTTC.

This clonotype came up many times. The chain uses TRBV7-9 and TRBJ2-1, with 7 bases matching TRBD2. The junction had 9 bases not matched to a gene; V was cut back by 2 bases and J by 5 bases. Per germline, CDR1 SEHNR and CDR2 FQNEAQ (reference sequence). There are 16 residues in the CDR3. CDR3 coding DNA: TGTGCCAGCAGCTTATTAAGGTTTCGGGAGGACAATGAGCAGTTCTTC. The encoded protein is CASSLLRFREDNEQFF.

This clonotype was detected ten times or more. The chain links TRBV29-1 to TRBJ2-5; perhaps TRBD1 as D (5 bases). Trimming left V 6 bases short and J 3 bases short, with 17 bases between. The CDR3 runs 14 residues. CDR1 and CDR2 (germline): SQVTM, ANQGSEA. The CDR3 bases are TGCAGCGTATTTCCAGGGCTTCACAAAGAGACCCAGTACTTC. This translates into CSVFPGLHKETQYF.

This clonotype was seen more than once but under ten times. The genes are TRBV10-3 and TRBJ2-7; D tentatively fits TRBD1 or TRBD2 (6 bases each). Germline V gene data show CDR1 as ENHRY and CDR2 as SYGVKD. This CDR3 spans 16 amino acids. Trimming cost V 0 bases and J 0 bases, with 12 bases left between them. DNA for the CDR3: TGTGCCATCAGTGAGTCGACAGGAGGGGGCTCCTACGAGCAGTACTTC. Protein: CAISESTGGGSYEQYF.

In its sample, this clonotype was seen many times. The gene calls are TRBV20-1 and TRBJ2-1; 12 bases fit TRBD2. CDR1 is DFQATT and CDR2 is SNEGSKA in the germline V gene (reference sequence). The CDR3 has 17 amino acids. The junction had 16 bases not matched to a gene; V was cut back by 7 bases and J by 6 bases. The CDR3 coding sequence is TGCAGTGTTAGGAGACCACTAGCGGGGGGCGATCCCAATGAGCAGTTCTTC. It encodes CSVRRPLAGGDPNEQFF.

This clonotype was observed many times. The V call is TRBV10-3, the J call TRBJ1-2, with a weak D call TRBD1 (5 bases). Trimming took off 7 bases at V and 6 bases at J, with 12 bases between the two ends. The CDR3 covers 12 residues. Germline V gene sequence: CDR1 ENHRY, CDR2 SYGVKD. Here the CDR3 reads CAITDWGDGYTF. DNA for the CDR3: TGTGCCATCACCGACTGGGGCGATGGCTACACCTTC.

This clonotype was seen at least ten times. The V and J genes are TRBV11-2 and TRBJ2-5; D tentatively reads TRBD1 or TRBD2 (6 bases each). This CDR3 contains 13 residues. The V gene's germline CDR1 is SGHAT and CDR2 FQNNGV. The V gene lost 5 bases and the J gene lost 3 bases, with 10 bases spanning the gap. The CDR3 is CASSRGREETQYF. CDR3 DNA: TGTGCCAGCAGCCGGGGGCGGGAAGAGACCCAGTACTTC.

This clonotype was detected ten times or more. The chain uses TRBV20-1 and TRBJ2-5, with 7 bases matching TRBD1. Germline lookup yields CDR1 DFQATT and CDR2 SNEGSKA (reference sequence). Trimming at V came to 0 bases and at J to 5 bases, leaving 15 bases not matched to a gene. The CDR3 consists of 17 residues. CDR3 nucleotide sequence: TGCAGTGCTAGAGATCACAGGGGAGTAGGCTCTAAGGAGACCCAGTACTTC. Its protein is CSARDHRGVGSKETQYF.

This clonotype was picked up many times. The chain combines TRBV7-9 with TRBJ1-1; possibly TRBD1 for D (6 bases). The CDR3 has 15 amino acids. V was clipped by 5 bases and J by 4 bases, with 17 bases between them. The germline gives CDR1 SEHNR, CDR2 FQNEAQ (reference sequence). In DNA form, the CDR3 reads TGTGCCAGCAGCCCGGGACAACCCGGGAGCACTGAAGCTTTCTTT. Translated, it gives CASSPGQPGSTEAFF.

This clonotype was seen a few times. The chain recombines TRBV19 with TRBJ1-5; D gene unclear. Germline lookup yields CDR1 LNHDA and CDR2 SQIVND (reference sequence). The CDR3 is 14 residues long. The ends were cut back, 3 bases at V and 3 bases at J, with 9 bases in the middle. CDR3 in DNA: TGTGCCAGTAGTATGGGGAATTCCAATCAGCCCCAGCATTTT. It is translated as CASSMGNSNQPQHF. Full variable domain (outside the CDR3, taken from reference TRBV19 and TRBJ1-5): DGGITQSPKYLFRKEGQNVTLSCEQNLNHDAMYWYRQDPGQGLRLIYYSQIVNDFQKGDIAEGYSVSREKKESFPLTVTSAQKNPTAFYLCASSMGNSNQPQHFGDGTRLSIL.

This clonotype was seen repeatedly, ten times or more. The chain couples TRBV27 to TRBJ1-3; the D is unclear. V dropped 5 bases and J dropped 1 base, with 15 bases sitting between them. Germline V gene lookup returns CDR1 MNHEY and CDR2 SMNVEV (reference sequence). The CDR3 has 16 amino acids. The CDR3 here is CASSPSLGQSGNTIYF. The CDR3 DNA reads TGTGCCAGCAGTCCTTCCTTGGGCCAGTCTGGAAACACCATATATTTT.

This clonotype has ten or more counts. V and J are TRBV11-2 and TRBJ2-5; no clear D gene. Germline V gene sequence: CDR1 SGHAT, CDR2 FQNNGV. V lost 5 bases and J lost 4, with 14 bases in between. The CDR3 has 14 residues. The DNA for the CDR3 is TGTGCCAGCAGCCGCGATTGGGTGGGAGAGACCCAGTACTTC. As protein: CASSRDWVGETQYF.

The CDR3 DNA follows: TGTGCCAGCAGCTTTATAGGGGCAAAGAGAAACACCATATATTTT. This translates into CASSFIGAKRNTIYF. The chain couples TRBV11-3 to TRBJ1-3, with a possible D match to TRBD1 (5 bases). This CDR3 region has 15 residues. CDR1 and CDR2 from the germline V gene are SGHNT and YENEEA. Trimming left V 3 bases short and J 5 bases short, with 14 bases between.

This clonotype was picked up many times. This chain links TRBV30 with TRBJ2-7; D might be TRBD1 or TRBD2, each matching 5 bases. This CDR3 has 12 amino acids. In germline, CDR1 is GTSNPN, CDR2 SVGIG (reference sequence). With 4 bases removed from V and 0 bases from J, the gap between germline ends came to 7 bases. The CDR3 spells CAWTGSSYEQYF. The CDR3 DNA sequence: TGTGCCTGGACAGGGAGCTCCTACGAGCAGTACTTC.

CDR3 DNA sequence: TGTGCCAGCAGCTTAGGGGCTAGCGGGCCGAGGGATGAGCAGTTCTTC. Translated, it gives CASSLGASGPRDEQFF. J is TRBJ2-1 and V is TRBV11-2; 8 bases agree with TRBD2. Looked up from germline, CDR1 is SGHAT and CDR2 is FQNNGV. Losses at the gene ends were 1 base for V and 8 bases for J; bases not matched to a gene: 10. The CDR3 covers 16 residues.

This clonotype occurred many times. The J gene is TRBJ2-1, the V gene TRBV24-1; D is possibly TRBD1 (6 bases). The CDR3 runs to 13 residues. CDR1 KGHDR and CDR2 SFDVKD come from the germline V gene. V lost 6 bases to trimming and J lost 7 bases, with 12 bases between them. CDR3 nucleotides: TGTGCCACCAGTAACAGGGTAGGGAATGAGCAGTTCTTC. Its translation: CATSNRVGNEQFF.

This clonotype was found many times. This rearrangement joins TRBV13 to TRBJ2-1; a possible D gene is TRBD2 (7 bases). The CDR3 consists of 16 residues. V shed 0 bases and J shed 5 bases, with 14 bases lying between them. Germline-derived CDR1 and CDR2 are PRHDT and FYEKMQ (reference sequence). This CDR3 reads CASSLGGGGAHNEQFF. In DNA form, the CDR3 reads TGTGCCAGCAGCTTAGGAGGTGGGGGGGCCCACAATGAGCAGTTCTTC.

This clonotype has at least ten counts. The gene calls are TRBV7-2 and TRBJ1-5, with D possibly matching TRBD1 (6 bases). The CDR3 covers 15 residues. In germline, CDR1 is SGHTA, CDR2 FQGNSA. V was pared by 6 bases and J by 7 bases, with 19 bases between. In DNA, the CDR3 is TGTGCCAGCAGTCATGGGGGGCGCGGGGGCCAGCCCCAGCATTTT. This codes for CASSHGGRGGQPQHF.